This T cell receptor beta chain was observed in a study of cytomegalovirus exposure and HLA in healthy donors. Study-wide context: Among about 400 genotyped donors, around 80% fell in the Caucasian-associated ancestry cluster.

The PCR used 60 Vbeta and 13 Jbeta primers. The protocol was immunoSEQ multiplex PCR, while the TCRdb copy is restricted to in-frame clones and leaves out a portion. This repertoire shows some 180,000 clones, 75% found once; its top ten account for around 3%. Of note for this clone: As yet, its antigen is unknown.

Findings of the study overall: HLA-A and HLA-B allele assignments for most subjects were reportedly predicted accurately using TCR beta sequences. It was taken for granted in presence/absence analyses that sequencing depth across donors was roughly uniform.

V lost 8 bases, J lost 4 bases, and 19 bases lay in between. The CDR3 runs to 15 residues. Germline CDR1 MNHNS, CDR2 SASEGT. The sequenced sample was PBMCs. The TCR originated in a male donor in good health and CMV-seronegative. The V gene is TRBV6-1, the J gene TRBJ2-3; weak D call: TRBD2 (7 bases). The CDR3 spells CASPPGGGGADTQYF. DNA of the CDR3: TGTGCCAGCCCCCCCGGGGGAGGGGGGGCAGATACGCAGTATTTT.